This T cell receptor (beta chain) was found in a study of T-cell reconstitution after alpha-beta-depleted transplantation in children. Per germline, CDR1 MDHEN and CDR2 SYDVKM. The CDR3 spans 15 residues. The germline V and J ends were trimmed by 7 bases and 3 bases, with 19 bases remaining between them. Preparation of the TCRbeta library was carried out with unique molecular identifiers. One entry per CDR3 protein, called by TCRdb with MiXCR from the PCR reads. The sample shows under 300,000 distinct CDR3 sequences, 11% of them seen only once. Study observations and caveats: T-cell counts and diversity were attributed mostly to newly produced T cells one year after transplant. In some patients, recipient T cells and intrathymic progenitors surviving conditioning explained high day-60 diversity.

As to this clonotype: Its target is not known. This clone may be a read error of a much larger clone one base away.

Sequenced material: peripheral blood, taken 180 days after TCRalphabeta/CD19-depleted stem cell transplant. The chain joins TRBV28 to TRBJ2-7; tentative D call: TRBD1 (6 bases). This receptor was taken from a male patient aged 2 to 10 who had a stem cell transplant for chronic granulomatous disease, so the T cells may come from the graft donor. CDR3 loop: CASTYGTPLLYEQYF. The CDR3 region has the DNA TGTGCCAGCACCTACGGGACACCCCTCCTCTACGAGCAGTACTTC.